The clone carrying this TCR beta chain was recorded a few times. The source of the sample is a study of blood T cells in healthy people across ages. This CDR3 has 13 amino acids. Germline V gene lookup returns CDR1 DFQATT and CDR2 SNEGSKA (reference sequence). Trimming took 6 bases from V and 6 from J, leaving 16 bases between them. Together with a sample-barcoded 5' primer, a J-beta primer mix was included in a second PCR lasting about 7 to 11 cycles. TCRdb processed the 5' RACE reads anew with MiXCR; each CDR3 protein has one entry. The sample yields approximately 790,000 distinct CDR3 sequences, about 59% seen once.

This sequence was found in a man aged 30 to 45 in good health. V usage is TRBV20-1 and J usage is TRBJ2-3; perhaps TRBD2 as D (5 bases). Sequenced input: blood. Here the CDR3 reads CSAMWENSDTQYF. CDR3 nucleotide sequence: TGCAGTGCGATGTGGGAGAATTCGGATACGCAGTATTTT.